This T cell receptor (beta chain) was recovered during a study of T cells in Graves' hyperthyroidism and ophthalmopathy. The CDR3 contains 15 residues. Germline CDR1 is MNHEY and CDR2 is SVGEGT. V gave up 7 bases and J gave up 6 bases, with 22 bases separating them. RNA transcripts gave rise to amplified TCR beta CDR3 regions. With the HTBI primer set, the TCR CDR3 went through a first round of RT-PCR. Via MiXCR, TCRdb re-called the multiplex PCR reads, giving one row per CDR3 protein. Of hundreds of thousands of distinct CDR3 sequences listed, about 15% are singletons. Whole-study findings and limits: Separating ophthalmopathy from stable hyperthyroidism was achieved by a 13 V-J model. Most thyroid clonotypes that were expanded above 0.001 also turned up in blood.

Under 3 months was the duration of disease in ophthalmopathy patients, who also had a Clinical Activity Score of at least 3 and a NOSPECS grade of at least 4. Patients showing uncontrolled infection, other autoimmune disease, pregnancy or lactation were ineligible. This clonotype was seen at least ten times. The antigen is undetermined. The sequenced sample consisted of blood. The sequence came from a woman in her thirties or forties with Graves' ophthalmopathy. The chain carries TRBV6-2 or TRBV6-3 and TRBJ2-7, with D perhaps TRBD1 or TRBD2 (5 bases each). The CDR3 DNA reads as TGTGCCAGCACCACTGGGGGAGCGCCCCTAGGCGAGCAGTACTTC. Translated, it gives CASTTGGAPLGEQYF.